The 5 T cell receptor beta chains reported below all come from one sample, sequenced in a study of cytomegalovirus exposure and HLA in healthy donors. PCR primers comprised 60 Vbeta and 13 Jbeta primers. TCRdb's copy holds only in-frame clones and misses some; the assay was immunoSEQ multiplex PCR. The sample shows 110,000 or so clones, over 65% of them seen only once. The sequencing input was PBMCs. These receptors were obtained from a woman younger than 35 in good health and CMV-seronegative.

V usage is TRBV5-1 and J usage is TRBJ2-7; D perhaps matches TRBD2 (6 bases). Trimming took off 4 bases at V and 5 bases at J, with 13 bases between the two ends. Germline V gene lookup returns CDR1 SGHRS and CDR2 YFSETQ. The CDR3 covers 13 residues. Here the CDR3 reads CASSLLGGDEQYV. CDR3 nucleotide sequence: TGCGCCAGCAGCCTCCTGGGAGGAGACGAGCAGTACGTC.

This chain uses TRBV28 with TRBJ2-5; 13 nucleotides agree with TRBD2. This CDR3 is 17 amino acids long. V lost 5 bases to trimming and J lost 0 bases; unmatched junction nucleotides: 6. Germline values: CDR1 MDHEN, CDR2 SYDVKM. CDR3 nucleotides: TGTGCCAGCAGTCCAAGACTAGCGGGAGGCTACCAAGAGACCCAGTACTTC. It is translated as CASSPRLAGGYQETQYF.

This clone was seen only a few times. The J gene is TRBJ2-7, the V gene TRBV6-4; 7 bases are shared with TRBD2. The germline gives CDR1 MRHNA, CDR2 SNTAGT. The CDR3 contains 14 residues. Unmatched junction bases numbered 5, after V lost 6 bases and J lost 0 bases. The CDR3 spells CASRDGGTSYEQYV. The DNA for the CDR3 is TGTGCCAGCAGAGACGGGGGGACCTCCTACGAGCAGTACGTC.

This chain links TRBV19 with TRBJ2-7, with D tentatively TRBD2 (5 bases). V lost 5 bases and J 5 bases, leaving 13 bases between the germline ends. This CDR3 contains 13 residues. Germline CDR1 LNHDA, CDR2 SQIVND (reference sequence). The DNA for the CDR3 is TGTGCCAGTAGTTCACGGACTGCCGACGAGCAGTACTTC. This codes for CASSSRTADEQYF. The entire variable domain, with the rest obtained from reference TRBV19 and TRBJ2-7, is as follows: DGGITQSPKYLFRKEGQNVTLSCEQNLNHDAMYWYRQDPGQGLRLIYYSQIVNDFQKGDIAEGYSVSREKKESFPLTVTSAQKNPTAFYLCASSSRTADEQYFGPGTRLTVT.

The DNA for the CDR3 is TGTGCCAGCAGCCCAGGGACAGGGAATAGGGAGCAGTACTTC. This translates into CASSPGTGNREQYF. The chain combines TRBV7-8 with TRBJ2-7; 9 bases align to TRBD1. After removal of 5 bases from V and 7 bases from J, the junction contained 9 bases not matched to a gene. The germline V gene encodes CDR1 SGHVS and CDR2 FQNEAQ. The CDR3 totals 14 residues.